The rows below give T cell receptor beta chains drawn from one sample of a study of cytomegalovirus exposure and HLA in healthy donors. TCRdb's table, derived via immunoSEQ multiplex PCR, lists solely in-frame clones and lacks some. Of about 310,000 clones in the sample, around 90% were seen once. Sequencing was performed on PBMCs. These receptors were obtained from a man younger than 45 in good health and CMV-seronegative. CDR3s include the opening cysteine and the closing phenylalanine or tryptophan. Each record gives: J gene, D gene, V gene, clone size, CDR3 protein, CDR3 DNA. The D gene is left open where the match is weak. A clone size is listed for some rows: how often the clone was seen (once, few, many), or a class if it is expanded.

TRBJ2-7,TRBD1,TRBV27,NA,CASGGQGAYEQYF,TGTGCCAGCGGGGGACAGGGGGCCTACGAGCAGTACTTC
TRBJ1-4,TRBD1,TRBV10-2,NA,CASGDRGTTNEKLFF,TGCGCCAGCGGGGACAGGGGCACTACTAATGAAAAACTGTTTTTT
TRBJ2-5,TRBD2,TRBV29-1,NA,CSVNGLAGQETQYF,TGCAGCGTCAATGGACTAGCGGGGCAAGAGACCCAGTACTTC
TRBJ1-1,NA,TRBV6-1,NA,CASSLRVDTEAFF,TGTGCCAGCAGCCTACGGGTGGACACTGAAGCTTTCTTT
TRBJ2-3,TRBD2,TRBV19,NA,CASRGTSVSDTQYF,TGTGCCAGTAGGGGGACTAGCGTTTCCGATACGCAGTATTTT
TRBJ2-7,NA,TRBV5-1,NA,CASSADLGPSYEQYF,TGCGCCAGCAGCGCCGACCTGGGGCCTTCCTACGAGCAGTACTTC
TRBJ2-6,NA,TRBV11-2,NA,CASSLDGGDNRNSGANVLTF,TGTGCCAGCAGCTTAGATGGGGGGGACAACCGGAACTCTGGGGCCAACGTCCTGACTTTC
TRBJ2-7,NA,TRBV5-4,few,CASSTDSYEQYF,TGTGCCAGCAGCACGGACAGCTACGAGCAGTACTTC
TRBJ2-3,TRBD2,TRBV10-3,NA,CAISGPLGGGVSDTQYF,TGTGCCATCAGTGGTCCCCTCGGCGGGGGGGTGTCAGATACGCAGTATTTT
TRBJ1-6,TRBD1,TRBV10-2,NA,CASSDPAGGSSPLHF,TGCGCCAGCAGTGACCCCGCAGGGGGGAGTTCACCCCTCCACTTT
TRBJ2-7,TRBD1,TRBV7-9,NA,CASSLAQGDLYEQYF,TGTGCCAGCAGCTTAGCGCAGGGGGACCTTTACGAGCAGTACTTC
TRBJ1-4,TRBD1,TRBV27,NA,CASSLSRQGAEKLFF,TGTGCCAGCAGTTTATCTCGGCAGGGGGCGGAAAAACTGTTTTTT
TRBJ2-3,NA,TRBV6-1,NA,CASSGPRDTQYF,TGTGCCAGCAGTGGGCCCAGGGATACGCAGTATTTT
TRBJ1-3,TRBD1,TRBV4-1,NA,CASSLQGADSGNTIYF,TGCGCCAGCAGCCTACAGGGGGCGGACTCTGGAAACACCATATATTTT
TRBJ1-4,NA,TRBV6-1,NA,CASSEDSSTNEKLFF,TGTGCCAGCAGTGAAGACAGTTCAACTAATGAAAAACTGTTTTTT
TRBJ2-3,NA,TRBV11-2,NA,CASSQTLTDTQYF,TGTGCCAGCAGCCAGACACTGACAGATACGCAGTATTTT
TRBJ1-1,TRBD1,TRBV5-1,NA,CASSLTGQARSFF,TGCGCCAGCAGCTTGACCGGACAGGCCAGGAGTTTCTTT
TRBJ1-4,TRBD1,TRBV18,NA,CASSPLPTDRGPNEKLFF,TGTGCCAGCTCACCCCTCCCCACTGACAGGGGTCCTAATGAAAAACTGTTTTTT
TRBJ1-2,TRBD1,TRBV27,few,CASSLLGTEIYGYTF,TGTGCCAGCAGTTTACTAGGGACAGAGATTTATGGCTACACCTTC
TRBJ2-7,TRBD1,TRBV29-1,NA,CSSGTGVLYEQYF,TGCAGTTCCGGGACAGGGGTCCTTTACGAGCAGTACTTC
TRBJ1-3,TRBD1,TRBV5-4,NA,CASSSGLARGHAGNTIYF,TGTGCCAGCAGCTCGGGCCTGGCCAGGGGGCACGCTGGAAACACCATATATTTT
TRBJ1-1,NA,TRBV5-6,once,CASSLIRHRDTEAFF,TGTGCCAGCAGCTTGATCCGCCACCGGGACACTGAAGCTTTCTTT
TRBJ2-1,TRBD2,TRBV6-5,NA,CASSYRGTTNEQFF,TGTGCCAGCAGTTACCGGGGGACTACTAATGAGCAGTTCTTC
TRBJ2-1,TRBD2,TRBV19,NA,CASSIWLAGGNEQFF,TGTGCCAGTAGTATCTGGCTAGCGGGGGGTAATGAGCAGTTCTTC
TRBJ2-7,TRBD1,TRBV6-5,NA,CASRRTGEIGEQYF,TGTGCCAGCAGAAGAACAGGGGAGATCGGCGAGCAGTACTTC
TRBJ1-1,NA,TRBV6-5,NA,CASSYDRTNTEAFF,TGTGCCAGCAGTTACGACAGGACGAACACTGAAGCTTTCTTT
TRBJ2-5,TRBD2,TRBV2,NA,CASSYSGGARETQYF,TGTGCCAGCAGCTATAGCGGGGGGGCCCGGGAGACCCAGTACTTC
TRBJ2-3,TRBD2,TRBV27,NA,CASSLRQPRTSGGPTDTQYF,TGTGCCAGCAGTTTAAGACAGCCTAGGACTAGCGGGGGGCCCACAGATACGCAGTATTTT
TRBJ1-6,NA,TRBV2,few,CASSEGSASHSPLHF,TGTGCCAGCAGTGAAGGCAGCGCAAGCCATTCACCCCTCCACTTT
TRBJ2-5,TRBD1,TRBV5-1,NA,CASSLEGTGVETQYF,TGCGCCAGCAGCTTGGAAGGGACAGGGGTTGAGACCCAGTACTTC
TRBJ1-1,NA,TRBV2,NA,CASSWRGENTEAFF,TGTGCCAGCAGCTGGCGGGGTGAGAACACTGAAGCTTTCTTT
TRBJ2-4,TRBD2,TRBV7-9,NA,CASSSAGGLAKNIQYF,TGTGCCAGCAGCTCCGCGGGGGGGCTAGCCAAAAACATTCAGTACTTC
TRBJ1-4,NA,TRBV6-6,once,CASTRTQGEKLFF,TGTGCCAGCACCCGGACCCAGGGGGAAAAACTGTTTTTT
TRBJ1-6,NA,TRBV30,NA,CAWSVSFSAGSLRSPLHF,TGTGCCTGGAGTGTGAGTTTCTCGGCCGGGAGTCTTCGCTCACCCCTCCACTTT
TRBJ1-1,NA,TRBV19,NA,CASSLGGWVNTEAFF,TGTGCCAGTAGTCTCGGGGGGTGGGTGAACACTGAAGCTTTCTTT
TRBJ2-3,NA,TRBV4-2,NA,CASSQDSAETLNTQYF,TGTGCCAGCAGCCAAGATTCGGCGGAGACCCTGAATACGCAGTATTTT
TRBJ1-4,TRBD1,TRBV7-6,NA,CASSFPSTGKLFF,TGTGCCAGCAGTTTCCCCTCGACAGGGAAACTGTTTTTT
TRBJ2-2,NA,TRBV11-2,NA,CASRPAGWVGELFF,TGTGCCAGCAGACCTGCGGGATGGGTCGGGGAGCTGTTTTTT
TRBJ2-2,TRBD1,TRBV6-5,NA,CASSYRDRGFPGELFF,TGTGCCAGCAGTTACCGGGACAGGGGCTTCCCCGGGGAGCTGTTTTTT
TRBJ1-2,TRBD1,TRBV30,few,CAWSETGYYGYTF,TGTGCCTGGAGCGAGACAGGGTACTATGGCTACACCTTC
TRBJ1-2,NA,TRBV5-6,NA,CASSLPQGRSGYTF,TGTGCCAGCAGCTTACCCCAGGGGCGCAGCGGCTACACCTTC
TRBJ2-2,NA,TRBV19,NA,CASRATNTGELFF,TGTGCCAGTAGGGCAACGAACACCGGGGAGCTGTTTTTT
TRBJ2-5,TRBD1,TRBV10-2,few,CASRDRGGGGTQYF,TGCGCCAGCAGGGACAGGGGGGGAGGTGGGACCCAGTACTTC
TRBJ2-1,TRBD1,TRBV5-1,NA,CASSLGQAYNEQFF,TGCGCCAGCAGCTTAGGACAGGCCTACAATGAGCAGTTCTTC
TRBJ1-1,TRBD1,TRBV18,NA,CASSPVQGTTEAFF,TGTGCCAGCTCACCAGTACAGGGGACCACTGAAGCTTTCTTT
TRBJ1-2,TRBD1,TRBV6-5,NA,CASSSRTGTGHYGYTF,TGTGCCAGCAGTTCGAGGACCGGGACAGGCCACTATGGCTACACCTTC
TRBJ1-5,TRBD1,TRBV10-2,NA,CASNPTGGGTQPQHF,TGCGCCAGCAACCCGACAGGGGGCGGCACTCAGCCCCAGCATTTT
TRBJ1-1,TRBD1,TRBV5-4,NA,CASSPGQGATEAFF,TGTGCCAGCAGTCCGGGACAGGGGGCTACTGAAGCTTTCTTT
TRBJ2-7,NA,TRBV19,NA,CASSIMTSSYEQYF,TGTGCCAGTAGTATAATGACAAGCTCCTACGAACAGTACTTC
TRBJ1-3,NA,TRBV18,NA,CASSPPSRVSGNTIYF,TGTGCCAGCTCACCCCCTTCCAGGGTTTCCGGAAACACCATATATTTT
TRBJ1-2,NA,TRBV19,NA,CASSWEQANRYTF,TGTGCCAGTAGTTGGGAACAGGCTAATCGCTACACCTTC
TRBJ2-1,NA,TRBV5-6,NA,CASSLDSYEQFF,TGTGCCAGCAGCCTCGACAGCTATGAGCAGTTCTTC
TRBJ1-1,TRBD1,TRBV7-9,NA,CASSWGQGTEAFF,TGTGCCAGCAGCTGGGGACAGGGAACTGAAGCTTTCTTT
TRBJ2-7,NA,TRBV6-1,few,CASRQGLSYEQYF,TGTGCCAGCAGACAGGGCCTATCCTACGAGCAGTACTTC
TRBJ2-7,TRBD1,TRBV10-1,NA,CASSESTGDTYEQYF,TGCGCCAGCAGTGAGTCGACAGGGGACACCTACGAGCAGTACTTC